This record concerns one TCR beta chain sequence. Its antigen is undetermined. These data originate in a study of CD8 T cells in ankylosing spondylitis. Regarding the study as a whole: Significantly higher representation of disease-linked clones was reported for matched ankylosing spondylitis synovial fluid. About 8 highly homologous variants made up a TCR beta motif, and this motif appeared characteristic of ankylosing spondylitis blood.

Using its own MiXCR run on the 5' RACE reads, TCRdb lists one record per CDR3 protein. The sample lists around 540,000 distinct CDR3 sequences; 12% were seen once. The sequence was obtained from a male donor with ankylosing spondylitis. The material sequenced was blood, either unsorted or a sorted T cell fraction (not recorded which).

CDR3 in DNA: TGTGCCAGCAGCCATGCTAGCGGGAGTAAAGAGCAGTACTTC. Its protein is CASSHASGSKEQYF. The chain links TRBV3-1 to TRBJ2-7, with 10 bases identical to TRBD2. With 3 bases clipped from V and 7 bases from J, the junction kept 6 bases outside the gene matches. CDR3 size: 14 residues. Looked up from germline, CDR1 is LGHDT and CDR2 is YNNKEL (reference sequence).